This TCR beta chain emerged from a study of identical twins. J was trimmed by 5 bases and V by 4 bases; bases with no gene match: 8. Germline assignment: CDR1 SGHRS and CDR2 YFSETQ. The CDR3 is 16 amino acids. TCRdb independently ran MiXCR on the 5' RACE reads; one entry per CDR3 protein. Of about 470,000 distinct CDR3 sequences detected, approximately 25% appear once; the ten largest clones hold about 3%. This clonotype has more than one count but fewer than ten. These records were also assigned to another study, of T cells expressing NK-cell markers.

The chain joins TRBV5-1 to TRBJ2-1, with 11 bases lining up with TRBD2. This sequence originates from a woman under 30 in good health. Sequenced material: CD4+ T cells sorted from blood. The CDR3 sequence: CASSVLAGGGDNEQFF. In DNA, the CDR3 is TGCGCCAGCAGCGTTCTAGCGGGAGGAGGCGACAATGAGCAGTTCTTC.